The 14 T cell receptor beta chains below come from one sample, sequenced in a study of shared clonotypes between healthy human individuals. The table came from immunoSEQ multiplex PCR; TCRdb's copy has only in-frame clones and leaves some out. In the table there are about 2 million clones, 85% to 95% of which are singletons. CD45RO-negative, CCR7-selected cells formed the naive CD8 fraction, which excluded terminally differentiated effector memory CD45RA+ cells. Sequencing was done on a sample of naive CD8+ T cells sorted from blood. Receptors were obtained from a man younger than 30 in good health.

This chain joins TRBV4-1 and TRBJ1-2; tentative D call: TRBD1 (5 bases). CDR1 is MGHRA, CDR2 YSYEKL, per germline. The length of the CDR3 is 14 residues. Trimming left V 1 base short and J 1 base short, with 7 bases between. For the CDR3, the DNA is TGCGCCAGCAGCCAAGGGGACTTTAACTATGGCTACACCTTC. Translation gives CASSQGDFNYGYTF.

This clone occurred once. This chain connects TRBV7-9 to TRBJ2-3; TRBD1 or TRBD2 may be the D gene (5 bases each). This CDR3 has 15 residues. The V gene's germline CDR1 is SEHNR and CDR2 FQNEAQ (reference sequence). V lost 4 bases and J 5 bases, leaving 16 bases between the germline ends. The CDR3 spells CASSWETNRGDTQYF. DNA of the CDR3: TGTGCCAGCAGCTGGGAGACCAATAGGGGAGATACGCAGTATTTT. Filled out from reference TRBV7-9 and TRBJ2-3, the complete variable domain reads DTGVSQNPRHKITKRGQNVTFRCDPISEHNRLYWYRQTLGQGPEFLTYFQNEAQLEKSRLLSDRFSAERPKGSFSTLEIQRTEQGDSAMYLCASSWETNRGDTQYFGPGTRLTVL.

The CDR3 protein is CASSYGQVINEQYF. The DNA for the CDR3 is TGTGCCAGCAGTTACGGACAGGTAATTAACGAGCAGTACTTC. V gene TRBV2 combines with J gene TRBJ2-7; 7 bases align to TRBD1. Germline trimming cut 5 bases from V and 5 bases from J; bases unmatched to any gene: 9. Germline CDR1 and CDR2: SNHLY and FYNNEI. CDR3 length equals 14 residues.

The chain carries TRBV11-2 and TRBJ2-7; tentatively, D is TRBD1 or TRBD2 (7 bases each). CDR1 and CDR2 (germline): SGHAT, FQNNGV. The CDR3 covers 15 residues. Trimming stripped 5 bases from V and 4 bases from J, with 18 bases between. The CDR3 spells CASSPGRRGGYEQYF. The CDR3 nucleotides are TGTGCCAGCAGCCCCGGGCGCAGGGGGGGGTACGAGCAGTACTTC.

This chain links TRBV11-2 with TRBJ2-7; 9 nucleotides line up with TRBD1. The CDR3 extends over 16 amino acids. J gave up 6 bases and V 3 bases, and 12 bases lay outside the gene matches. From germline, CDR1 is SGHAT and CDR2 FQNNGV. The CDR3 loop is CASSFRGDRAVREQYF. For the CDR3, the DNA is TGTGCCAGCAGCTTTAGGGGGGACAGGGCAGTCCGCGAGCAGTACTTC.

The chain carries TRBV2 and TRBJ2-5; 8 bases agree with TRBD1. The ends lost 7 bases at V and 5 bases at J; junction bases unmatched: 9. Germline assignment: CDR1 SNHLY and CDR2 FYNNEI. The CDR3 sequence is 14 residues long. CDR3 loop: CASKGQERRETQYF. Here the CDR3 DNA reads TGTGCCAGCAAGGGACAGGAACGGAGGGAGACCCAGTACTTC.

For this clone: Distinct nucleotide sequences in the sample also encode this CDR3. V gene TRBV11-2 combines with J gene TRBJ2-7; the D is unclear. CDR3 size: 12 residues. Looked up from germline, CDR1 is SGHAT and CDR2 is FQNNGV. The V end lost 1 base, the J end lost 7 bases, and 8 bases lay between the germline ends. CDR3 region: CASSLAGPEQYF. The DNA for the CDR3 is TGTGCCAGCAGCTTAGCGGGCCCTGAGCAGTACTTC.

Comments on this clone: This specimen includes other DNA sequences encoding the same CDR3. The chain links TRBV13 to TRBJ2-3; a weak D match, TRBD2 (6 bases). Germline V gives CDR1 PRHDT, CDR2 FYEKMQ (reference sequence). Deletions cut 0 bases from V and 2 bases from J, with 6 bases between. CDR3 length: 14 residues. CDR3 sequence reads: CASSLGLATDTQYF. Here the CDR3 DNA reads TGTGCCAGCAGCTTAGGACTAGCCACAGATACGCAGTATTTT.

This chain links TRBV6-1 with TRBJ1-2, with D possibly being TRBD1 (5 bases). The length of the CDR3 is 17 residues. From germline, CDR1 is MNHNS and CDR2 SASEGT. Trimming stripped 0 bases from V and 4 bases from J, with 18 bases between. The CDR3 nucleotides are TGTGCCAGCAGTGAAGCAATCTCGGGGACGGCGGTCTATGGCTACACCTTC. Translating gives CASSEAISGTAVYGYTF.

This chain joins TRBV6-5 and TRBJ2-2; 8 bases are shared with TRBD1. The germline CDR1 and CDR2 sequences are MNHEY and SVGAGI. After removal of 7 bases from V and 3 bases from J, the junction contained 7 bases not matched to a gene. This CDR3 spans 15 amino acids. CDR3 coding DNA: TGTGCCAGCAAAACAGGGGGGTTGGACACCGGGGAGCTGTTTTTT. Its translation is CASKTGGLDTGELFF.

The chain recombines TRBV7-6 with TRBJ2-7, with D possibly being TRBD1 (6 bases). Germline V gene sequence: CDR1 SGHVS, CDR2 FNYEAQ. This CDR3 has 13 residues. V was shortened by 3 bases and J by 5 bases, with 11 bases between the two germline ends. This chain's CDR3 is CASSFSGDDEQYF. CDR3 nucleotide sequence: TGTGCCAGCAGCTTTTCAGGGGACGACGAGCAGTACTTC.

V gene TRBV7-9 combines with J gene TRBJ2-1; TRBD1 might be the D (5 bases). Germline V gene data show CDR1 as SEHNR and CDR2 as FQNEAQ (reference sequence). The CDR3 runs to 13 residues. V lost 3 bases, J lost 6 bases, and 9 bases lay in between. CDR3 in DNA: TGTGCCAGCAGCTTGACAGTAATCAATGAGCAGTTCTTC. It yields the protein CASSLTVINEQFF. The whole variable domain, remainder taken from reference TRBV7-9 and TRBJ2-1, is DTGVSQNPRHKITKRGQNVTFRCDPISEHNRLYWYRQTLGQGPEFLTYFQNEAQLEKSRLLSDRFSAERPKGSFSTLEIQRTEQGDSAMYLCASSLTVINEQFFGPGTRLTVL.

Regarding this clone: Other DNA sequences from this sample encode an identical CDR3 as well. The chain uses TRBV11-2 and TRBJ2-7; 9 bases line up with TRBD1. The length of the CDR3 is 15 residues. V was clipped by 2 bases and J by 2 bases; unmatched bases: 4. Germline V gene data show CDR1 as SGHAT and CDR2 as FQNNGV. Here the CDR3 DNA reads TGTGCCAGCAGCTTAACGGGACAGGGCGCCTACGAGCAGTACTTC. Protein: CASSLTGQGAYEQYF.

The chain couples TRBV29-1 to TRBJ2-7; TRBD1 agrees at 10 bases. Germline values: CDR1 SQVTM, CDR2 ANQGSEA. Trimming removed 6 bases from V and 2 bases from J; junction bases left unmatched: 4. This CDR3 comprises 13 residues. The DNA for the CDR3 is TGCAGCGTCAGACAGGGGGCCACCTACGAGCAGTACTTC. It codes for CSVRQGATYEQYF.